This T cell receptor (beta chain) stems from a study of blood T cells in healthy people across ages. Study observations and caveats: TCR beta diversity, measured per million T cells, fell in a roughly linear way with age. With donor CMV status unknown, expanded clonotype changes were possibly confounded. Both naive CD4+ cell counts and diversity were greater in long-lived donors than in aged donors.

To note about this clonotype: As yet, its antigen is unknown.

Combining a sample-barcoded 5' primer with a J-beta primer mix, a second PCR ran for about 6 to 12 cycles. Sequencing recovered at least 2.5 million CDR3-containing paired-end reads from each sample. In TCRdb, the 5' RACE reads were re-called with MiXCR into one record per CDR3 protein. Altogether roughly 2 million distinct CDR3 sequences are present, 49% being singletons, with the ten largest covering over 2%. Germline CDR1 reads SGHDN; CDR2 reads FVKESK. The V end was cut by 0 bases, the J end by 6 bases, with 8 bases between. This CDR3 contains 13 residues. The receptor was isolated from a woman between 40 and 50 years old in good health. This sequence joins TRBV14 and TRBJ1-2; D is undetermined. Specimen: blood. CDR3 nucleotide sequence: TGTGCCAGCAGCCAAGAAGAGGGCCATGGCTACACCTTC. Its protein is CASSQEEGHGYTF.